This TCR beta chain is drawn from a study of blood T cell repertoires in COVID-19. The table came from immunoSEQ multiplex PCR; TCRdb's copy has only in-frame clones and leaves some out. This table has roughly 80,000 clones, more than 75% appearing once. As for this clone: Different DNA sequences within this sample yield the same CDR3.

V was pared by 3 bases and J by 3 bases, with 8 bases between. CDR1 LNHDA and CDR2 SQIVND come from the germline V gene (reference sequence). The CDR3 runs to 13 residues. The sequence was collected from an elderly woman with active or convalescent COVID-19. The sequenced sample was peripheral blood. The V and J genes are TRBV19 and TRBJ2-5; D uncertain. CDR3 sequence reads: CASSILSEETQYF. The CDR3 bases are TGTGCCAGTAGTATTCTGTCCGAAGAGACCCAGTACTTC. The complete variable domain, with remaining parts taken from reference TRBV19 and TRBJ2-5, reads DGGITQSPKYLFRKEGQNVTLSCEQNLNHDAMYWYRQDPGQGLRLIYYSQIVNDFQKGDIAEGYSVSREKKESFPLTVTSAQKNPTAFYLCASSILSEETQYFGPGTRLLVL.